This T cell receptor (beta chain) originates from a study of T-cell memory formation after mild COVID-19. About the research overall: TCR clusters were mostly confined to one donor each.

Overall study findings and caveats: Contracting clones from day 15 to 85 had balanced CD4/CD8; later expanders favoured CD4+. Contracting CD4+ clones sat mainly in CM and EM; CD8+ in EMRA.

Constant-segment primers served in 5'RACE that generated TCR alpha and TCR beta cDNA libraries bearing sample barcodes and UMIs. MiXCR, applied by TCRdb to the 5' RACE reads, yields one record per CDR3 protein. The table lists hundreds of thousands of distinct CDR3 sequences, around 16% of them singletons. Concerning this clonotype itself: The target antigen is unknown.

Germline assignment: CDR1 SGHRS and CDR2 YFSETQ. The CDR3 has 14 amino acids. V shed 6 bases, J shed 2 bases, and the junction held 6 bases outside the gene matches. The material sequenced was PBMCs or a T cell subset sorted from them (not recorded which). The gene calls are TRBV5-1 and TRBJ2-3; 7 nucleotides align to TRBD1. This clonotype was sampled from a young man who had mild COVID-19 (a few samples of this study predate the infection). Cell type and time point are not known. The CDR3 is CASTQTGTTDTQYF. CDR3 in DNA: TGCGCCAGCACCCAGACAGGGACCACAGATACGCAGTATTTT.